What follows are 27 T cell receptor beta chains derived from one specimen sequenced in a study of cytomegalovirus exposure and HLA in healthy donors. Vbeta (60) and Jbeta (13) primers were used in the PCR. Clones were sequenced by immunoSEQ multiplex PCR, and TCRdb holds only the in-frame ones, with some missing. The sample shows about 180,000 clones, roughly 82% of them seen only once. Sequenced input: PBMCs. These receptors came from a woman between 45 and 65 years old in good health and CMV-seronegative.

Only a few counts were recorded for this clone. The chain uses TRBV27 and TRBJ1-5; TRBD1 aligns across 10 bases. The CDR3 sequence is 18 residues long. V shed 6 bases, J shed 0 bases, and the junction held 11 bases outside the gene matches. Germline-derived CDR1 and CDR2 are MNHEY and SMNVEV (reference sequence). CDR3 in amino acids: CASRETGGAFYSNQPQHF. CDR3 nucleotide sequence: TGTGCCAGCAGGGAGACAGGGGGCGCCTTTTATAGCAATCAGCCCCAGCATTTT.

Only a few counts were recorded for this clone. The chain carries TRBV28 and TRBJ2-2; D unclear. This CDR3 is 14 amino acids long. From germline, CDR1 is MDHEN and CDR2 SYDVKM. Trimming removed 2 bases from V and 6 bases from J, with 10 bases in between. CDR3 residues: CASSLQFEAGELFF. The CDR3 nucleotides read TGTGCCAGCAGTTTACAGTTCGAGGCCGGGGAGCTGTTTTTT.

The CDR3 loop reads CASSPRTGQAFF. CDR3 nucleotide sequence: TGTGCCAGCAGTCCAAGGACAGGGCAAGCTTTCTTT. The chain couples TRBV27 to TRBJ1-1, with 8 nucleotides matching TRBD1. The ends lost 5 bases at V and 9 bases at J; junction bases unmatched: 5. Looked up from germline, CDR1 is MNHEY and CDR2 is SMNVEV (reference sequence). The CDR3 is 12 residues long.

V usage is TRBV12-5 and J usage is TRBJ1-1, with D hard to call. Germline CDR1 LGHNT, CDR2 FRNRAP. The V gene lost 1 base and the J gene lost 0 bases, with 12 bases spanning the gap. The CDR3 is made up of 16 amino acids. CDR3 in DNA: TGTGCTAGTGGTTTGGATCGGTTTACTATGAACACTGAAGCTTTCTTT. Translated: CASGLDRFTMNTEAFF.

The chain has TRBV11-3 and TRBJ2-2; possibly TRBD1 for D (5 bases). The CDR3 covers 13 residues. CDR1 and CDR2 (germline): SGHNT, YENEEA. With 5 bases removed from V and 7 bases from J, the gap between germline ends came to 11 bases. In nucleotides, the CDR3 is TGTGCCAGCAGCGGCAGGGCCGGCGGGGAGCTGTTTTTT. It translates to CASSGRAGGELFF.

This chain joins TRBV28 and TRBJ1-1; 7 bases map to TRBD1. CDR1 MDHEN and CDR2 SYDVKM come from the germline V gene. With 0 bases clipped from V and 3 bases from J, the junction kept 16 bases outside the gene matches. The CDR3 runs to 19 residues. CDR3 in DNA: TGTGCCAGCAGTTTATGGGTTCTGAAGGCAGGGACAGACGACACTGAAGCTTTCTTT. This codes for CASSLWVLKAGTDDTEAFF. The full variable domain, in which reference TRBV28 and TRBJ1-1 provide the parts outside the CDR3, is DVKVTQSSRYLVKRTGEKVFLECVQDMDHENMFWYRQDPGLGLRLIYFSYDVKMKEKGDIPEGYSVSREKKERFSLILESASTNQTSMYLCASSLWVLKAGTDDTEAFFGQGTRLTVV.

The V call is TRBV11-3, the J call TRBJ2-5; D is perhaps TRBD2 (7 bases). Trimming took 1 base from V and 3 from J, leaving 12 bases between them. This CDR3 has 15 residues. CDR1 and CDR2 (germline): SGHNT, YENEEA. CDR3 sequence reads: CASSLVGGGKETQYF. The DNA of the CDR3 is TGTGCCAGCAGCTTAGTGGGAGGGGGAAAAGAGACCCAGTACTTC.

This clone was detected once. The chain has TRBV28 and TRBJ1-2; 7 bases match TRBD1. Unmatched junction bases numbered 12, after V lost 4 bases and J lost 7 bases. Germline V gene lookup returns CDR1 MDHEN and CDR2 SYDVKM. The CDR3 sequence is 15 residues long. CDR3 bases: TGTGCCAGCAGTTCAAGTCCGGGCAGGGGGTCTGGCTACACCTTC. Translated: CASSSSPGRGSGYTF.

This chain connects TRBV30 to TRBJ2-7, with TRBD1 as a possible D gene (6 bases). This CDR3 spans 15 amino acids. From germline, CDR1 is GTSNPN and CDR2 SVGIG (reference sequence). V dropped 3 bases and J dropped 4 bases, with 19 bases sitting between them. CDR3 residues: CAWSTGQSWRYEQYF. Here the CDR3 DNA reads TGTGCCTGGAGCACAGGACAGTCGTGGCGGTACGAGCAGTACTTC.

J is TRBJ2-1 and V is TRBV30; 8 bases are shared with TRBD2. CDR3 size: 14 residues. V lost 6 bases, J lost 3 bases, and 7 bases stayed unmatched. From germline, CDR1 is GTSNPN and CDR2 SVGIG (reference sequence). The CDR3 region has the DNA TGTGCCTGTGCCGGGGGGGGTATCTACAATGAGCAGTTCTTC. It is translated as CACAGGGIYNEQFF.

The J gene is TRBJ1-1, the V gene TRBV7-9, with 7 bases matching TRBD1. Per germline, CDR1 SEHNR and CDR2 FQNEAQ (reference sequence). CDR3 size: 14 residues. V shed 6 bases and J 2 bases; nucleotides not matched to a gene: 6. The CDR3: CASSSQGINTEAFF. The DNA for the CDR3 is TGTGCCAGCAGTTCACAGGGGATTAACACTGAAGCTTTCTTT.

This clone was counted a few times. This sequence joins TRBV6-5 and TRBJ2-2; D gene unclear. The CDR3 loop spans 12 amino acids. With 6 bases removed from V and 6 bases from J, the gap between germline ends came to 8 bases. Germline V gene data show CDR1 as MNHEY and CDR2 as SVGAGI. The CDR3 nucleotides read TGTGCCAGCAGAAGACACGCCGGGGAGCTGTTTTTT. As protein: CASRRHAGELFF.

The gene calls are TRBV5-8 and TRBJ2-5, with 8 bases lining up with TRBD1. The CDR3 length is 14 residues. Per the germline V gene, CDR1 is SGHTS and CDR2 is YDEGEE. V lost 4 bases, J lost 4 bases, and 6 bases stayed unmatched. CDR3 amino acids: CASSPGTGGETQYF. CDR3 DNA: TGTGCCAGCAGCCCCGGGACAGGTGGAGAGACCCAGTACTTC.

The chain is built from TRBV5-4 and TRBJ2-1; tentatively, D is TRBD2 (7 bases). The CDR3 covers 15 residues. The V gene lost 3 bases and the J gene lost 6 bases, with 16 bases spanning the gap. The germline V gene has CDR1 SGHNT and CDR2 YYREEE (reference sequence). CDR3 in DNA: TGTGCCAGCAGCTCGGCGGGGGCGTGGCTCAATGAGCAGTTCTTC. It is translated as CASSSAGAWLNEQFF.

The chain uses TRBV4-1 and TRBJ1-1; 9 bases line up with TRBD1. Germline V gene sequence: CDR1 MGHRA, CDR2 YSYEKL. The ends lost 1 base at V and 4 bases at J; junction bases unmatched: 4. This CDR3 has 15 amino acids. The CDR3 reads CASSQVQGARTEAFF. Here the CDR3 DNA reads TGCGCCAGCAGCCAAGTACAGGGGGCGCGCACTGAAGCTTTCTTT.

The V and J genes are TRBV19 and TRBJ1-5, with TRBD1 identical over 7 bases. J lost 4 bases, V lost 11 bases, and 5 bases had no gene match. Germline assignment: CDR1 LNHDA and CDR2 SQIVND (reference sequence). The CDR3 extends over 12 amino acids. CDR3 loop: CASGQSNQPQHF. Here the CDR3 DNA reads TGTGCCTCGGGACAGTCAAATCAGCCCCAGCATTTT. The full variable domain, rest sourced from reference TRBV19 and TRBJ1-5, is DGGITQSPKYLFRKEGQNVTLSCEQNLNHDAMYWYRQDPGQGLRLIYYSQIVNDFQKGDIAEGYSVSREKKESFPLTVTSAQKNPTAFYLCASGQSNQPQHFGDGTRLSIL.

The chain carries TRBV29-1 and TRBJ1-6; TRBD1 might be the D (6 bases). With 4 bases removed from V and 7 bases from J, the gap between germline ends came to 17 bases. This CDR3 is 15 amino acids long. CDR1 and CDR2 (germline): SQVTM, ANQGSEA. CDR3 DNA sequence: TGCAGCGTTGTACTACAGGGTCAAAGGAATTCACCCCTCCACTTT. Translated, it gives CSVVLQGQRNSPLHF.

The rearrangement joins TRBV7-2 to TRBJ2-5, with TRBD2 matching over 8 bases. Per the germline V gene, CDR1 is SGHTA and CDR2 is FQGNSA. V gave up 2 bases and J gave up 3 bases; unmatched junction bases: 8. This CDR3 spans 16 amino acids. This CDR3 is CASSLMGRGAEETQYF. The CDR3 DNA reads TGTGCCAGCAGCTTAATGGGGCGGGGGGCTGAAGAGACCCAGTACTTC.

The rearrangement uses TRBV6-1 and TRBJ2-5; 9 positions match TRBD1. Germline CDR1 is MNHNS and CDR2 is SASEGT. The CDR3 contains 14 residues. J lost 5 bases, V lost 5 bases, and 6 bases had no gene match. The CDR3 DNA reads as TGTGCCAGCAGTCACAGGGGGCTGATGGAGACCCAGTACTTC. Its protein is CASSHRGLMETQYF.

The V gene is TRBV11-2, the J gene TRBJ1-2; D remains ambiguous. The V end lost 4 bases, the J end lost 6 bases, and 18 bases lay between the germline ends. The CDR3 totals 15 residues. In germline, CDR1 is SGHAT, CDR2 FQNNGV. The CDR3 sequence: CASSSPRRQYHGYTF. The CDR3 nucleotides read TGTGCCAGCAGCTCACCCCGGCGACAATACCATGGCTACACCTTC.

This clone appeared once. The chain uses TRBV29-1 and TRBJ1-4; 7 bases fit TRBD1. The V segment lost 0 bases and the J segment 7 bases; nucleotides outside the gene matches: 8. Germline CDR1 reads SQVTM; CDR2 reads ANQGSEA. The CDR3 length is 15 residues. The CDR3: CSVEEVGQGVEKLFF. The CDR3 DNA follows: TGCAGCGTTGAAGAGGTGGGCCAGGGGGTTGAAAAACTGTTTTTT. The full variable domain, in which reference TRBV29-1 and TRBJ1-4 provide the parts outside the CDR3, is SAVISQKPSRDICQRGTSLTIQCQVDSQVTMMFWYRQQPGQSLTLIATANQGSEATYESGFVIDKFPISRPNLTFSTLTVSNMSPEDSSIYLCSVEEVGQGVEKLFFGSGTQLSVL.

The chain uses TRBV28 and TRBJ2-3; D is undetermined. This CDR3 region has 14 residues. The V end lost 4 bases, the J end lost 0 bases, and 8 bases lay between the germline ends. From germline, CDR1 is MDHEN and CDR2 SYDVKM. For the CDR3, the DNA is TGTGCCAGCAGTTCCCAGATAAGCACAGATACGCAGTATTTT. Translated: CASSSQISTDTQYF.

V is TRBV28 and J is TRBJ2-7; perhaps TRBD1 as D (5 bases). V was pared by 5 bases and J by 4 bases, with 15 bases between. The CDR3 length is 14 residues. Germline CDR1 MDHEN, CDR2 SYDVKM. The DNA for the CDR3 is TGTGCCAGCAGTCGACAGCCCAGACCGTACGAGCAGTACTTC. It specifies CASSRQPRPYEQYF.

The rearrangement joins TRBV28 to TRBJ1-1; D is possibly TRBD1 (6 bases). V was trimmed by 5 bases and J by 0 bases, leaving 16 bases between them. The germline V gene has CDR1 MDHEN and CDR2 SYDVKM. CDR3 size: 16 residues. CDR3 bases: TGTGCCAGCAGTCCCTCAAGGACAGCTATGAACACTGAAGCTTTCTTT. It is translated as CASSPSRTAMNTEAFF. Combining the CDR3 with reference TRBV28 and TRBJ1-1 gives the whole variable domain DVKVTQSSRYLVKRTGEKVFLECVQDMDHENMFWYRQDPGLGLRLIYFSYDVKMKEKGDIPEGYSVSREKKERFSLILESASTNQTSMYLCASSPSRTAMNTEAFFGQGTRLTVV.

The rearrangement uses TRBV10-3 and TRBJ1-1; TRBD1 might be the D (5 bases). The CDR3 spans 13 residues. Germline V gene lookup returns CDR1 ENHRY and CDR2 SYGVKD. Between the trimmed V and J ends, which lost 7 bases and 3 bases, there was a span of 12 bases. For the CDR3, the DNA is TGTGCCATCAAAGGCAGGGATGACACTGAAGCTTTCTTT. The encoded protein is CAIKGRDDTEAFF.

The chain has TRBV5-4 and TRBJ2-5; the match to TRBD2 covers 8 bases. V dropped 5 bases and J dropped 3; count of bases not matched to a gene: 6. The CDR3 extends over 14 amino acids. From germline, CDR1 is SGHNT and CDR2 YYREEE (reference sequence). The DNA of the CDR3 is TGTGCCAGCAGGCCCGGAGCGGGGGAAGAGACCCAGTACTTC. It translates to CASRPGAGEETQYF.

The chain is built from TRBV2 and TRBJ2-7; D ambiguous. CDR3 size: 11 residues. Germline V gene data show CDR1 as SNHLY and CDR2 as FYNNEI. V lost 7 bases to trimming and J lost 4 bases, with 8 bases between them. CDR3 in amino acids: CASTLQYEQYF. CDR3 coding DNA: TGTGCCAGCACTTTACAGTACGAGCAGTACTTC.